The rows below give T cell receptor beta chains drawn from one sample of a study of blood T cell repertoires in COVID-19. The protocol was immunoSEQ multiplex PCR, while the TCRdb copy is restricted to in-frame clones and leaves out a portion. The sample consists of roughly 64,000 clones, 86% of them appearing once. Sequencing used peripheral blood. Receptors originate from a man aged 35-49 years with acute or convalescent COVID-19. Each CDR3 is given with its conserved first and last residue.

j_gene: TRBJ1-6; v_gene: TRBV5-6; CDR3aa: CASSSFLSGTTTSPLHF
j_gene: TRBJ1-3; v_gene: TRBV11-2; CDR3aa: CASSYTRPGNTIYF
j_gene: TRBJ1-1; v_gene: TRBV19; CDR3aa: CASSTQQGNTEAFF
j_gene: TRBJ1-2; v_gene: TRBV5-1; CDR3aa: CASRRETGYGYTF
j_gene: TRBJ2-1; v_gene: TRBV3-1/TRBV3-2; CDR3aa: CASSHQAGVNEQFF
j_gene: TRBJ2-5; v_gene: TRBV19; CDR3aa: CASSTGRQETQYF
j_gene: TRBJ2-7; v_gene: TRBV3-1/TRBV3-2; CDR3aa: CASSLGGDRGYEQYF
j_gene: TRBJ1-1; v_gene: TRBV12-3/TRBV12-4; CDR3aa: CASSSVANTEAFF
j_gene: TRBJ1-2; v_gene: TRBV6-5; CDR3aa: CASSARGQDYGYTF
j_gene: TRBJ1-4; v_gene: TRBV19; CDR3aa: CASSYGGANEKLFF
j_gene: TRBJ1-1; v_gene: TRBV4-2; CDR3aa: CASSRDSNTEAFF
j_gene: TRBJ2-2; v_gene: TRBV6-5; CDR3aa: CASSGGNTGELFF
j_gene: TRBJ1-3; v_gene: TRBV3-1/TRBV3-2; CDR3aa: CASSQDSRGQGNTIYF
j_gene: TRBJ1-2; v_gene: TRBV11-2; CDR3aa: CASSLVSANYGYTF
j_gene: TRBJ2-3; v_gene: TRBV5-1; CDR3aa: CASSLAGADTQYF
j_gene: TRBJ1-1; v_gene: TRBV5-8; CDR3aa: CASPGGRGGDSDTEAFF
j_gene: TRBJ1-2; v_gene: TRBV5-1; CDR3aa: CASRDTGGGYGYTF
j_gene: TRBJ2-6; v_gene: TRBV23-1; CDR3aa: CASSQETGGAGANVLTF
j_gene: TRBJ2-3; v_gene: TRBV5-1; CDR3aa: CASSLRRQGEIWTDTQYF
j_gene: TRBJ1-2; v_gene: TRBV5-1; CDR3aa: CASSLGPGGAYGYTF
j_gene: TRBJ1-6; v_gene: TRBV14; CDR3aa: CASSQEGRGGNSPLHF
j_gene: TRBJ2-7; v_gene: TRBV5-4; CDR3aa: CASSLEQGFEQYF
j_gene: TRBJ2-1; v_gene: TRBV15; CDR3aa: CATSEGGRYEQFF
j_gene: TRBJ2-2; v_gene: TRBV4-1; CDR3aa: CASSQGGEARRDTGELFF
j_gene: TRBJ1-5; v_gene: TRBV3-1/TRBV3-2; CDR3aa: CASSQDHRRGQPQHF
j_gene: TRBJ1-2; v_gene: TRBV6-1; CDR3aa: CASSEAIRTGGNYGYTF
j_gene: TRBJ1-2; v_gene: TRBV3-1/TRBV3-2; CDR3aa: CASSRRTGDGYTF
j_gene: TRBJ2-7; v_gene: TRBV2; CDR3aa: CASSENWHYEQYF
j_gene: TRBJ2-5; v_gene: TRBV10-1; CDR3aa: CASDITNRETQYF
j_gene: TRBJ2-7; v_gene: TRBV2; CDR3aa: CAIYRDTSYEQYF
j_gene: TRBJ1-5; v_gene: TRBV7-2; CDR3aa: CASSYTGGNQPQHF
j_gene: TRBJ1-1; v_gene: TRBV7-6; CDR3aa: CASSLRGEDTEAFF